This is a list of T cell receptor beta chains from one sample in a study of regulatory T cells in long-lasting Graves disease. TCRdb reprocessed the multiplex PCR reads with MiXCR, giving one entry per CDR3 protein. The profile shows about 380,000 distinct CDR3 sequences, around 15% of them singletons. Specimen: peripheral blood mononuclear cells (PBMCs), collected at new diagnosis, from a patient treated with antithyroid drugs. The source is a female donor with Graves disease. Each CDR3 is given with its conserved first and last residue. A D gene is named only where the DNA matches it firmly. Only part of the rows carry a size: once, few, many, or a class if the clone is expanded.

v_gene	d_gene	abundance	j_gene	CDR3nt	CDR3aa
TRBV24-1	-	few	TRBJ2-1	TGTGCCACCAGTGATTTTTCTGGGGGCAGGGGCAATGAGCAGTTCTTC	CATSDFSGGRGNEQFF
TRBV6-5	-	-	TRBJ2-1	TGTGCCAGCAGTTACTCGCTTTTTATAGAGGAAGGTTACAATGAGCAGTTCTTC	CASSYSLFIEEGYNEQFF
TRBV12-3/TRBV12-4	-	many	TRBJ1-5	TGTGCCAGCAGTTTAGCGCCGAGGGGCTCTCAGCCCCAGCATTTT	CASSLAPRGSQPQHF
TRBV27	-	many	TRBJ1-2	TGTGCCAGCAGTTTATCTCTGGGCAGAAACTATGGCTACACCTTC	CASSLSLGRNYGYTF
TRBV29-1	TRBD1	-	TRBJ2-7	TGCAGCGCCTTGGACAGGGAAGACTCCTACGAGCAGTACTTC	CSALDREDSYEQYF
TRBV7-6	-	many	TRBJ2-6	TGTGCCAGCAGCTTAGTTACGGCGGAGTCTGGGGCCAACGTCCTGACTTTC	CASSLVTAESGANVLTF
TRBV7-2	-	many	TRBJ1-2	TGTGCCAGCAGCTTAGCCTCAGGGAGCTATGGCTACACCTTC	CASSLASGSYGYTF
TRBV5-1	TRBD1	-	TRBJ1-2	TGCGCCAGCAGCACCGGACAGGGGATTGACTATGGCTACACCTTC	CASSTGQGIDYGYTF
TRBV7-3	-	many	TRBJ1-6	TGTGCCAGCAGCCCGAACAGGAATTCACCCCTCCACTTT	CASSPNRNSPLHF
TRBV12-3/TRBV12-4	TRBD1	many	TRBJ1-4	TGTGCCAGCAGTGAACAGGGGGGAAGTGAAAAACTGTTTTTT	CASSEQGGSEKLFF
TRBV7-9	TRBD2	-	TRBJ2-7	TGTGCCAGCAGCCGCCAACAGATAGCGGGACCATACTCCGAGCAGTACTTC	CASSRQQIAGPYSEQYF
TRBV19	-	-	TRBJ2-1	TGTGCCAGTAGTATCCGGCTCGGTGGTGAGCAGTTCTTC	CASSIRLGGEQFF
TRBV19	TRBD1	-	TRBJ1-2	TGTGCCAGTAGCCCTTCCCGACGGGACAGGCTACCTAACTATGGCTACACCTTC	CASSPSRRDRLPNYGYTF
TRBV20-1	TRBD1	-	TRBJ1-6	TGCAGTGCCCTACCAAAAGGGGGCGCGTGGGATTCACCCCTCCACTTT	CSALPKGGAWDSPLHF
TRBV27	-	many	TRBJ1-5	TGTGCCAGCAGTTTATCAGGAGGGCATCAGCCCCAGCATTTT	CASSLSGGHQPQHF
TRBV2	-	-	TRBJ1-2	TGTGCCAGCAGTGATGGGGGGCTCTATGACTACACCTTC	CASSDGGLYDYTF
TRBV10-3	-	many	TRBJ2-2	TGTGCCATCACCTCGCCACAGGGACTGAACACCGGGGAGCTGTTTTTT	CAITSPQGLNTGELFF
TRBV7-9	-	many	TRBJ1-3	TGTGCCAGCAGCCCTCCCCGGTGGGACACCATATATTTT	CASSPPRWDTIYF
TRBV28	TRBD2	-	TRBJ2-2	TGTGCCAGCAGTTTATTTACTAGCGGGGGGGCGAACACCGGGGAGCTGTTTTTT	CASSLFTSGGANTGELFF
TRBV12-3/TRBV12-4	-	-	TRBJ2-7	TGTGCCAGCAGCGCCGGGTCCCCTATGTCGGAACAGTACTTC	CASSAGSPMSEQYF
TRBV7-9	-	many	TRBJ1-5	TGTGCCAGCAGCTCTGATAATCAGCCCCAGCATTTT	CASSSDNQPQHF
TRBV6-7	TRBD2	many	TRBJ2-5	TGTGCCAGCAGATCTTACTCTAGCGGGAGGCAAGAGACCCAGTACTTC	CASRSYSSGRQETQYF
TRBV19	-	-	TRBJ1-2	TGTGCCAGTACCGGGACGCTTGGGGACCGCTATGGCTACACCTTC	CASTGTLGDRYGYTF
TRBV7-8	TRBD2	few	TRBJ2-7	TGTGCCAGCAGCCTATGGACTAGCGGGATAAGACCCTACGAGCAGTACTTC	CASSLWTSGIRPYEQYF
TRBV6-1	-	many	TRBJ2-3	TGTGCCAGCAGGGAGTTGCCAGATACGCAGTATTTT	CASRELPDTQYF
TRBV6-2/TRBV6-3	TRBD2	many	TRBJ2-1	TGTGCCAGCAGTCTGGCGCTAGCGGGAGGTAATGAGCAGTTCTTC	CASSLALAGGNEQFF
TRBV7-8	-	many	TRBJ2-5	TGTGCCAGCAGCTTAGGTTGGGGGGCACAGGGAGTATCCGGTGAGACCCAGTACTTC	CASSLGWGAQGVSGETQYF
TRBV3-1	-	many	TRBJ1-1	TGTGCCAGCAGCCGAGAGGACAGCACTGAAGCTTTCTTT	CASSREDSTEAFF
TRBV12-3/TRBV12-4	TRBD1	many	TRBJ1-1	TGTGCCAGCACCCAGGGGGGGGACACTGAAGCTTTCTTT	CASTQGGDTEAFF
TRBV5-1	TRBD2	-	TRBJ2-1	TGCGCCAGCAGCTTGCATTCCGGGACTAGTGGTTATGATGAGCAGTTCTTC	CASSLHSGTSGYDEQFF
TRBV7-2	-	many	TRBJ2-1	TGTGCCAGCAGCCACCTTAGCGGTAGCCCCTACAATGAGCAGTTCTTC	CASSHLSGSPYNEQFF
TRBV10-2	TRBD1	many	TRBJ1-1	TGCGCCAGTGAAGGGACAGGGGGCTACACTGAAGCTTTCTTT	CASEGTGGYTEAFF
TRBV7-2	TRBD1	few	TRBJ1-1	TGTGCCAGCAGCGCGGGACAGGGGGATAAGGCTGAAGCTTTCTTT	CASSAGQGDKAEAFF
TRBV30	-	many	TRBJ1-2	TGTGCCTGGAGTGCCCCCTGGCGTCATGGCTACACCTTC	CAWSAPWRHGYTF
TRBV7-2	TRBD1	many	TRBJ1-2	TGTGCCAGCAGATCATCCCGGGACAGGAGTTATGGCTACACCTTC	CASRSSRDRSYGYTF
TRBV6-2/TRBV6-3	-	-	TRBJ2-2	TGTGCCACCAAACAGGTTAACACCGGGGAGCTGTTTTTT	CATKQVNTGELFF